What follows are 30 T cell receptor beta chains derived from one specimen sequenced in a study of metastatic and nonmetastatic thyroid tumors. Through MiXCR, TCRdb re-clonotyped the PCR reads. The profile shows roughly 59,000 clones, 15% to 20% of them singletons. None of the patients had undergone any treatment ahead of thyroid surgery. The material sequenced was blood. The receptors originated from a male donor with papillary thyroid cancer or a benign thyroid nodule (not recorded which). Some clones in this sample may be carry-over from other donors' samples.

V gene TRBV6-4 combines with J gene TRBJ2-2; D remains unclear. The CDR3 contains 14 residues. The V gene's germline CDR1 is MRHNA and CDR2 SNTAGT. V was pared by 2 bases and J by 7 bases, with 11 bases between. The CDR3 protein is CASSDGETGGELFF. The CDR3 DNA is TGTGCCAGCAGTGACGGTGAAACGGGCGGGGAGCTGTTTTTT.

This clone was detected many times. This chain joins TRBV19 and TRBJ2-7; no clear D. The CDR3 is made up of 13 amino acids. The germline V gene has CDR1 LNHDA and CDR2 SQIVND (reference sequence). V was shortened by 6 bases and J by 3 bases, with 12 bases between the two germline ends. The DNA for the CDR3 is TGTGCCAGTAGCCCGACCAACGTCTACGAGCAGTACTTC. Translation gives CASSPTNVYEQYF.

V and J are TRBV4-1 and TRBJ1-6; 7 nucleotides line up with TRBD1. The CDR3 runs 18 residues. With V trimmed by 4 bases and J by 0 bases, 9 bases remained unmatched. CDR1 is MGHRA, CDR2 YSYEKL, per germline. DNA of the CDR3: TGCGCCAGCAGCCCTCAGACAGGGCCTCACTCCTATAATTCACCCCTCCACTTT. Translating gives CASSPQTGPHSYNSPLHF.

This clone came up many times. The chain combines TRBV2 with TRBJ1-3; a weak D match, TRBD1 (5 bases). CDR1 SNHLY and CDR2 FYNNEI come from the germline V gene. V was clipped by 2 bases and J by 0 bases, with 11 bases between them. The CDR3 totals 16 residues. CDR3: CASSEQGRSSGNTIYF. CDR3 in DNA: TGTGCCAGCAGTGAACAGGGCCGGAGCTCTGGAAACACCATATATTTT.

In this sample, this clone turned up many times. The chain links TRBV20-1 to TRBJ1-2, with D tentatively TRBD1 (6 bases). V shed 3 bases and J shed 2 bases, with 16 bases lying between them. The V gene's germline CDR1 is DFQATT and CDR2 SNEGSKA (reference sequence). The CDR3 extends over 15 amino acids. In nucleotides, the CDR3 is TGCAGTGCTAGGTCAGGGGCCTCGGCAAACTATGGCTACACCTTC. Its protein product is CSARSGASANYGYTF.

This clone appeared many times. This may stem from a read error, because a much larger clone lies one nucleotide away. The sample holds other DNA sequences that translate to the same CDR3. The CDR3: CASSYGQGAEAFF. In DNA, the CDR3 is TGTGCCAGCAGCTATGGACAGGGCGCTGAAGCCTTCTTT. The chain combines TRBV27 with TRBJ1-1, with 8 bases lining up with TRBD1. Germline assignment: CDR1 MNHEY and CDR2 SMNVEV (reference sequence). The CDR3 has 13 residues.

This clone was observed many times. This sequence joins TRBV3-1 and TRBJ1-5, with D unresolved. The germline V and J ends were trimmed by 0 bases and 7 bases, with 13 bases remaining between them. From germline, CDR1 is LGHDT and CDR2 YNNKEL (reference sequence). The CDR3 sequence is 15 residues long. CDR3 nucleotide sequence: TGTGCCAGCAGCCAAGATGCTGGGGTTAACCAGCCCCAGCATTTT. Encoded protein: CASSQDAGVNQPQHF.

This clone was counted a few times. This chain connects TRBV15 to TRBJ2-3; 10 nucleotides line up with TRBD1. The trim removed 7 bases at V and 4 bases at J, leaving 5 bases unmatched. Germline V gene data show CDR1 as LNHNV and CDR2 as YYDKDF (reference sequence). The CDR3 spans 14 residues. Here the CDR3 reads CATNRGTGADTQYF. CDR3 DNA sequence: TGTGCCACCAACAGGGGGACAGGGGCAGATACGCAGTATTTT.

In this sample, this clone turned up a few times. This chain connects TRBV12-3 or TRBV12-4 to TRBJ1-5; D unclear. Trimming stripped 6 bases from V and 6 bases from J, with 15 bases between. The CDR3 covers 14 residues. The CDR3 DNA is TGTGCCAGCAGCCTGCCGGGGTGCGTTCAGCCCCAGCATTTT. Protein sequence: CASSLPGCVQPQHF.

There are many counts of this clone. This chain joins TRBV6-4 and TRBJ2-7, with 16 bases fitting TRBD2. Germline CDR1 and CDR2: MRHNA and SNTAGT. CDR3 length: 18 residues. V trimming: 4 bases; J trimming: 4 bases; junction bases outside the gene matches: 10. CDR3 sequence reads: CASSGGLAGGPPLYEQYV. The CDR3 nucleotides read TGTGCCAGCAGTGGGGGACTAGCGGGAGGGCCCCCGCTATACGAGCAGTACGTC.

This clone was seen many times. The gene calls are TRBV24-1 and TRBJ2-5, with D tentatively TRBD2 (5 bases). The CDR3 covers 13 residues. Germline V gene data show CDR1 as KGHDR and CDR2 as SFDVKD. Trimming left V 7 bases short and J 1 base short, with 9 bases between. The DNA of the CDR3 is TGTGCCACCAGGGAGGCGGCCCAAGAGACCCAGTACTTC. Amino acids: CATREAAQETQYF.

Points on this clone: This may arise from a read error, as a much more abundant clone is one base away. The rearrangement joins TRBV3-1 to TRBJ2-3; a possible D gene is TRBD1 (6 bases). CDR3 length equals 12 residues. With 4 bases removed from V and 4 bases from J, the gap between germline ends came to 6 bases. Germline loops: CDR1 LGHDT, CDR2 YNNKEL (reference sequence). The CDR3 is CASSRGPDTQYF. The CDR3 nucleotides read TGTGCCAGCAGCCGGGGGCCAGATACGCAGTATTTT.

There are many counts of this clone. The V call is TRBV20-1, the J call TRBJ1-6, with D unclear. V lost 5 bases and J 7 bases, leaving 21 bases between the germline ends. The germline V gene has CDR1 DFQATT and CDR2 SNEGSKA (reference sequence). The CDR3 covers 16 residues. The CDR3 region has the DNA TGCAGTGCTGTCGATTCCCATTCGGGTAGGAATTCACCCCTCCACTTT. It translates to CSAVDSHSGRNSPLHF.

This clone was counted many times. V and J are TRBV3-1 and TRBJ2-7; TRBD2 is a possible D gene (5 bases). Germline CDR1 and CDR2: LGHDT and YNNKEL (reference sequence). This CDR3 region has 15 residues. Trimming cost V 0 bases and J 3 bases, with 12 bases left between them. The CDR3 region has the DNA TGTGCCAGCAGCCAAGAGTTCGGGAAATTCTACGAGCAGTACTTC. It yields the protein CASSQEFGKFYEQYF.

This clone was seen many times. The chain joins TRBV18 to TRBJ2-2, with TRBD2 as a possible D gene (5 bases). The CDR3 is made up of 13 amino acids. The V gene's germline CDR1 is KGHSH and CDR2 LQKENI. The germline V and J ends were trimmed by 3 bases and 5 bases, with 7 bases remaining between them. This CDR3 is CASSPSGTGELFF. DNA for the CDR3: TGTGCCAGCTCACCCTCGGGGACCGGGGAGCTGTTTTTT.

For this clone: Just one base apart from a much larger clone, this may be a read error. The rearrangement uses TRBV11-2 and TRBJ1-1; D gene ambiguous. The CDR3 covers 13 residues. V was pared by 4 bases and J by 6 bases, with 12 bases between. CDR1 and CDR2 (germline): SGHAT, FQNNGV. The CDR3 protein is CASSSFPDAEAFF. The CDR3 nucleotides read TGTGCCAGCAGCTCTTTTCCGGACGCTGAAGCTTTCTTT.

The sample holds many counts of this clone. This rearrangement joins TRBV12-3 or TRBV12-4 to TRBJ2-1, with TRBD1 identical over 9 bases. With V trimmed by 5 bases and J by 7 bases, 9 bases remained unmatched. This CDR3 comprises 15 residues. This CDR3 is CASSRPGTGTNEQFF. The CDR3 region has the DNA TGTGCCAGCAGTCGACCCGGGACAGGGACGAATGAGCAGTTCTTC.

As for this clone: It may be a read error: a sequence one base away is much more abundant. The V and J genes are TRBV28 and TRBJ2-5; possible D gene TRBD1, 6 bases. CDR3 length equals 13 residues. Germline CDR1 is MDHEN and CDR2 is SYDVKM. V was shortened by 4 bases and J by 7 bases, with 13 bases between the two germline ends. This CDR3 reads CASSSDSGRTQYF. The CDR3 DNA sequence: TGTGCCAGCAGTTCGGACAGTGGGAGGACCCAGTACTTC.

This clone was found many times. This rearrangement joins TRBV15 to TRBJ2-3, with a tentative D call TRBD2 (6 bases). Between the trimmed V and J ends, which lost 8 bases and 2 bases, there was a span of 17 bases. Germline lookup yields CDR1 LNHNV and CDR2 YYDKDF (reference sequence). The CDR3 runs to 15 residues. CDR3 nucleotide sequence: TGTGCCACCTCGGGCGGGGCGGGGCACACAGATACGCAGTATTTT. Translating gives CATSGGAGHTDTQYF. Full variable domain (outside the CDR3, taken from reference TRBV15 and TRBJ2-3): DAMVIQNPRYQVTQFGKPVTLSCSQTLNHNVMYWYQQKSSQAPKLLFHYYDKDFNNEADTPDNFQSRRPNTSFCFLDIRSPGLGDTAMYLCATSGGAGHTDTQYFGPGTRLTVL.

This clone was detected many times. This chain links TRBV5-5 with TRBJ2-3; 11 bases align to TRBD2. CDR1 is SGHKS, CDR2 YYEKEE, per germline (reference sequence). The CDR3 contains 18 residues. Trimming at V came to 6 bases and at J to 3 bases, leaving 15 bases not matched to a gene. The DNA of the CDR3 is TGTGCCAGCACCTATGGACTAGCGGGCCCCGGAGGAACAGATACGCAGTATTTT. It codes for CASTYGLAGPGGTDTQYF.

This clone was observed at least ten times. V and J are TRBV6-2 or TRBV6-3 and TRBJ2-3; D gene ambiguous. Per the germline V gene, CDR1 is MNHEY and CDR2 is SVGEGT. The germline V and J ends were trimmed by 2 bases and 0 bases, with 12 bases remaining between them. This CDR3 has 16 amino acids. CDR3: CASSYVSMRSTDTQYF. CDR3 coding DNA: TGTGCCAGCAGTTACGTTTCGATGCGCAGCACAGATACGCAGTATTTT.

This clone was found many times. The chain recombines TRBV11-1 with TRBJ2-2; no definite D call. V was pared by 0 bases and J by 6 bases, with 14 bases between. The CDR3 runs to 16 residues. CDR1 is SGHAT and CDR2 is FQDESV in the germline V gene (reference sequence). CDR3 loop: CASSLAGQSFPGELFF. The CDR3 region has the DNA TGTGCCAGCAGCTTAGCCGGGCAGAGTTTCCCCGGGGAGCTGTTTTTT. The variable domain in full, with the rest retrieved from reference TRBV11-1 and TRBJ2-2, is EAEVAQSPRYKITEKSQAVAFWCDPISGHATLYWYRQILGQGPELLVQFQDESVVDDSQLPKDRFSAERLKGVDSTLKIQPAELGDSAMYLCASSLAGQSFPGELFFGEGSRLTVL.

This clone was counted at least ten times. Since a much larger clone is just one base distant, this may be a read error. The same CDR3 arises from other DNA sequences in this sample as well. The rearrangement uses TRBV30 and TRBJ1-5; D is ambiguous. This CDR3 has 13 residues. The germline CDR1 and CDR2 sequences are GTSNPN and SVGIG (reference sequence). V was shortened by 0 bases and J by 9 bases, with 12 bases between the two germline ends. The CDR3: CAWSVGVDRPQHF. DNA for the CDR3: TGTGCCTGGAGTGTTGGGGTGGATCGGCCCCAGCATTTT.

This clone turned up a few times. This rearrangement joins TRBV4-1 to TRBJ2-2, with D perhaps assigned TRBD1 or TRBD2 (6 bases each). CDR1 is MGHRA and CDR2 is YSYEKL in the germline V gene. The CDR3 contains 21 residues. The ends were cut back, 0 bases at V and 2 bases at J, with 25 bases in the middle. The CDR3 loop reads CASSQDVGGTLNKLNTGELFF. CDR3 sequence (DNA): TGCGCCAGCAGCCAAGATGTGGGCGGGACACTGAACAAATTAAACACCGGGGAGCTGTTTTTT.

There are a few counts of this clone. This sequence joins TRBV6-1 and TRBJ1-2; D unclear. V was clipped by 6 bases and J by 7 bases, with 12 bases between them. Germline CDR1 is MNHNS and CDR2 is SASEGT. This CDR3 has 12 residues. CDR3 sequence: CASSRFYVGYTF. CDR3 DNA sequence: TGTGCCAGCAGCCGCTTCTACGTTGGCTACACCTTC.

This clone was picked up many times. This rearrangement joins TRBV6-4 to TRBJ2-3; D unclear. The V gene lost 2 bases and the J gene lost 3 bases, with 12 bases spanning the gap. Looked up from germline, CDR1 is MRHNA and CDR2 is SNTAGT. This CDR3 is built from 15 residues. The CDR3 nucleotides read TGTGCCAGCAGTGACAGGGCAGGCACGACAGATACGCAGTATTTT. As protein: CASSDRAGTTDTQYF.

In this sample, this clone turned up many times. The chain's CDR3 is CASRPTGAYGYTF. The DNA of the CDR3 is TGTGCCAGCAGACCCACAGGGGCCTATGGCTACACCTTC. The V and J genes are TRBV28 and TRBJ1-2, with TRBD1 identical over 7 bases. This CDR3 spans 13 amino acids. Trimming took 6 bases from V and 4 from J; bases not matched to a gene: 5. CDR1 is MDHEN, CDR2 SYDVKM, per germline.

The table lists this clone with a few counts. For the CDR3, the DNA is TGCAGCACGACAGGGGCGCCGAGCTCCTACAATGAGCAGTTCTTC. It encodes CSTTGAPSSYNEQFF. V and J are TRBV29-1 and TRBJ2-1; 8 nucleotides match TRBD1. This CDR3 region has 15 residues. Trimming removed 8 bases from V and 0 bases from J; junction bases left unmatched: 9. The germline V gene has CDR1 SQVTM and CDR2 ANQGSEA.

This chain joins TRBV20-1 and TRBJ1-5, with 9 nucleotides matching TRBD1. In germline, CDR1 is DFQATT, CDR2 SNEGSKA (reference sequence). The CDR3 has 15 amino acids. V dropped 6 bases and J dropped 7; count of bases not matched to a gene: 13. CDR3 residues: CSAQGGDRVKQPQHF. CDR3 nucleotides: TGCAGTGCCCAAGGGGGGGACAGGGTTAAACAGCCCCAGCATTTT.

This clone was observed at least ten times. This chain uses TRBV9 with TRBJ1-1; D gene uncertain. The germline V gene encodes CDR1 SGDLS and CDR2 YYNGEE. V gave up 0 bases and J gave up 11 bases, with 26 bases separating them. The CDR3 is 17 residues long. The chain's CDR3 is CASSVVSASEINEGAFF. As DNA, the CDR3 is TGTGCCAGCAGCGTAGTTTCAGCTTCCGAGATAAACGAGGGTGCTTTCTTT.